This entry describes one T cell receptor beta chain. The target antigen is unknown. The record originates from a study of cytomegalovirus exposure and HLA in healthy donors. Study background: An earlier analysis found around 100 million unique TCR beta sequences from 150 million to 200 million T cells. Study-wide results and caveats: Analyzed later, most CMV-associated TCR beta chains appeared HLA-restricted. When a later analysis was performed, an Asian-associated ancestry cluster reportedly had fewer N-insertions than the roughly 630-donor mean.

V was trimmed by 3 bases and J by 2 bases, leaving 7 bases between them. The germline V gene encodes CDR1 MNHEY and CDR2 SMNVEV (reference sequence). The CDR3 is 14 residues long. The PCR employed 60 Vbeta primers together with 13 Jbeta primers. Sequencing was performed with immunoSEQ multiplex PCR; in TCRdb, only in-frame clones are kept and a portion is missing. The profile covers 150,000 to 200,000 clones, with 60% to 85% appearing a single time and about 3% taken by the ten largest. The V call is TRBV27, the J call TRBJ2-2; no reliable D call. The TCR comes from a woman in her forties or fifties in good health and CMV-seropositive. The sequencing input was PBMCs. In DNA form, the CDR3 reads TGTGCCAGCAGTTTCAGAATCAACACCGGGGAGCTGTTTTTT. Its protein is CASSFRINTGELFF.